This TCR beta chain was documented in a study of shared clonotypes between healthy human individuals. This CDR3 is 15 amino acids long. Per germline, CDR1 MNHNS and CDR2 SASEGT. V was shortened by 5 bases and J by 4 bases, with 15 bases between the two germline ends. At the deep level, the assay was run. The assay was immunoSEQ multiplex PCR, and TCRdb's table has in-frame clones only and misses some. The sample has roughly 1.5 million clones, approximately 98% seen once. Sequencing was done on a sample of naive CD4+ T cells sorted from blood. As to subset: CD45RA+ positively selected. The sequence came from a man aged 25 to 45 in good health. The rearrangement joins TRBV6-1 to TRBJ1-3; no reliable D call. CDR3 loop: CASSRREVGGNTIYF. CDR3 in DNA: TGTGCCAGCAGTCGTCGGGAGGTGGGAGGAAACACCATATATTTT.